This T cell receptor beta chain was found in a study of response to subunit inactivated influenza vaccine (dated by TCRdb to the late 2010s). At the level of the whole study: Deep quantitative T cell receptor repertoire profiling was used in the study to track responses to a trivalent subunit inactivated influenza vaccine.

Concerning this clonotype: Its cognate antigen has yet to be identified. No much larger clone exists at a distance of one base, and base qualities are not known.

The library relied on RT-PCR. The listed sequencing device is Illumina HiSeq 2500. TCRdb reran the public reads through fastp at Q25 and MiXCR, keeping productive beta chains. Every distinct CDR3 protein forms one entry, paired with its most common genes and DNA. The sample table lists approximately 290,000 distinct CDR3 sequences, roughly 22% of them with a count of one. About 9.4% of the sample is held by the ten biggest clonotypes. Overall study outcomes, separate from this receptor: It was suggested by the authors that each seasonal influenza vaccination may recruit only a limited number of new T cells.

Deletion took 6 bases off V and 0 bases off J, with a span of 15 bases between the germline ends. CDR3 length: 16 amino acids, cysteine to phenylalanine. CDR3 DNA only is kept here, 48 bases in frame from base 1. The V and J genes are TRBV12-3 or TRBV12-4 and TRBJ2-1, with a tentative D gene TRBD2 over 5 matching bases. This clonotype originated in a man between 50 and 75 years old who received an inactivated influenza vaccine. Donor details come from another sample of the same person, matched by shared clones. Specimen: PBMCs from blood, collected about 20 months after vaccination. For the CDR3, the sequence is CASRTHGDNSYNEQFF. At the DNA level, the sequence is TGTGCCAGCAGAACTCACGGGGATAACTCCTACAATGAGCAGTTCTTC.